These 21 T cell receptor beta chains were sequenced from one sample in a study of shared clonotypes between healthy human individuals. Clones were sequenced by immunoSEQ multiplex PCR, and TCRdb holds only the in-frame ones, with some missing. The table has 2 million to 2.5 million clones, approximately 94% seen once; the top ten hold approximately 0.13%. The sample consisted of naive CD4+ T cells sorted from blood. Subset of the sample: CD45RA+ positively selected. The receptors stem from a young man in good health.

The CDR3 DNA reads TGTGCCAGCAGTCCGACTAGCGGGGGTTTTTCCTACAATGAGCAGTTCTTC. This sequence encodes CASSPTSGGFSYNEQFF. The rearrangement links TRBV6-4 to TRBJ2-1; TRBD2 aligns across 12 bases. Germline V gene sequence: CDR1 MRHNA, CDR2 SNTAGT. J was trimmed by 1 base and V by 5 bases; bases with no gene match: 6. The CDR3 totals 17 residues.

The chain recombines TRBV4-3 with TRBJ1-2; 9 positions match TRBD1. The length of the CDR3 is 17 residues. Germline values: CDR1 LGHNA, CDR2 YSLEER. V gave up 0 bases and J gave up 1 base; unmatched junction bases: 6. The CDR3 loop reads CASSQELGTGFNYGYTF. The CDR3 bases are TGCGCCAGCAGCCAAGAATTGGGGACAGGGTTTAACTATGGCTACACCTTC.

The rearrangement joins TRBV5-4 to TRBJ2-3; 13 nucleotides line up with TRBD2. Germline values: CDR1 SGHNT, CDR2 YYREEE (reference sequence). This CDR3 spans 17 amino acids. V shed 0 bases and J 1 base; nucleotides not matched to a gene: 2. The chain's CDR3 is CASSLGLAGGGTDTQYF. CDR3 nucleotides: TGTGCCAGCAGCTTGGGACTAGCGGGGGGCGGCACAGATACGCAGTATTTT. Using reference TRBV5-4 and TRBJ2-3 for the parts outside the CDR3, the full variable domain is ETGVTQSPTHLIKTRGQQVTLRCSSQSGHNTVSWYQQALGQGPQFIFQYYREEENGRGNFPPRFSGLQFPNYSSELNVNALELDDSALYLCASSLGLAGGGTDTQYFGPGTRLTVL.

This CDR3 is CASSLRDRGHGYTF. For the CDR3, the DNA is TGTGCCAGCAGTCTACGGGACAGGGGACATGGCTACACCTTC. The V gene is TRBV28, the J gene TRBJ1-2; the match to TRBD1 covers 10 bases. The germline V gene encodes CDR1 MDHEN and CDR2 SYDVKM. This CDR3 region has 14 residues. J lost 6 bases, V lost 5 bases, and 6 bases had no gene match.

The rearrangement joins TRBV6-6 to TRBJ2-7; 11 nucleotides match TRBD1. After removal of 4 bases from V and 3 bases from J, the junction contained 5 bases not matched to a gene. The germline V gene encodes CDR1 MNHNY and CDR2 SVGAGI (reference sequence). The CDR3 loop spans 15 amino acids. The CDR3: CASSSLGQGVYEQYF. As DNA, the CDR3 is TGTGCCAGCAGTTCCTTGGGACAGGGGGTCTACGAGCAGTACTTC.

The rearrangement joins TRBV30 to TRBJ2-1, with 10 bases identical to TRBD2. The CDR3 covers 14 residues. From germline, CDR1 is GTSNPN and CDR2 SVGIG (reference sequence). Germline trimming cut 4 bases from V and 9 bases from J; bases unmatched to any gene: 9. The CDR3 loop reads CAWTRAGGRSEQFF. As DNA, the CDR3 is TGTGCCTGGACTAGAGCGGGGGGGCGTAGTGAGCAGTTCTTC. The full variable domain, with the rest looked up from reference TRBV30 and TRBJ2-1, is SQTIHQWPATLVQPVGSPLSLECTVEGTSNPNLYWYRQAAGRGLQLLFYSVGIGQISSEVPQNLSASRPQDRQFILSSKKLLLSDSGFYLCAWTRAGGRSEQFFGPGTRLTVL.

The V and J genes are TRBV6-6 and TRBJ1-1, with D perhaps matching TRBD1 (5 bases). V lost 6 bases to trimming and J lost 2 bases, with 7 bases between them. Germline CDR1 MNHNY, CDR2 SVGAGI (reference sequence). The CDR3 consists of 12 residues. The CDR3 loop is CASRQVNTEAFF. CDR3 bases: TGTGCCAGCAGACAGGTTAACACTGAAGCTTTCTTT.

The genes are TRBV14 and TRBJ1-6; 7 positions agree with TRBD1. CDR1 is SGHDN and CDR2 is FVKESK in the germline V gene. This CDR3 contains 15 residues. V shed 3 bases and J 10 bases; nucleotides not matched to a gene: 9. CDR3 bases: TGTGCCAGCAGCCAGCTCGACAGGGTTAACTCACCCCTCCACTTT. Amino acid sequence: CASSQLDRVNSPLHF.

The chain recombines TRBV5-1 with TRBJ1-2; TRBD1 might be the D (6 bases). This CDR3 region has 15 residues. CDR1 is SGHRS and CDR2 is YFSETQ in the germline V gene. Trimming shortened V by 0 bases and J by 6 bases, and 15 bases separated the two germline ends. CDR3 sequence reads: CASSLGPSRGDGYTF. The CDR3 DNA reads TGCGCCAGCAGCTTGGGCCCCTCTAGGGGGGATGGCTACACCTTC.

This rearrangement joins TRBV5-1 to TRBJ2-1, with 8 bases aligning to TRBD2. After removal of 5 bases from V and 6 bases from J, the junction contained 13 bases not matched to a gene. Germline V gene sequence: CDR1 SGHRS, CDR2 YFSETQ. CDR3 length: 16 residues. CDR3 loop: CASSGPGLGTLNEQFF. Here the CDR3 DNA reads TGCGCCAGCAGTGGTCCGGGACTAGGCACACTCAATGAGCAGTTCTTC.

The chain is built from TRBV6-5 and TRBJ2-7; the match to TRBD2 covers 13 bases. Trimming took 6 bases from V and 6 from J; bases not matched to a gene: 5. The CDR3 covers 14 residues. Germline CDR1 reads MNHEY; CDR2 reads SVGAGI. This chain's CDR3 is CASSAGTSGVEQYF. As DNA, the CDR3 is TGTGCCAGCAGCGCCGGGACTAGCGGGGTCGAGCAGTACTTC.

The chain has TRBV15 and TRBJ2-7; TRBD2 matches 12 bases. The V gene's germline CDR1 is LNHNV and CDR2 YYDKDF (reference sequence). After removal of 5 bases from V and 4 bases from J, the junction contained 9 bases not matched to a gene. This CDR3 has 16 residues. DNA of the CDR3: TGTGCCACCAGCGGATTGACTAGCGGGAGAGGGTACGAGCAGTACTTC. This translates into CATSGLTSGRGYEQYF.

Ten or more counts support this clone. The chain joins TRBV6-1 to TRBJ1-3, with D hard to call. V lost 8 bases and J lost 4, with 6 bases in between. The CDR3 runs to 11 residues. The germline gives CDR1 MNHNS, CDR2 SASEGT. Here the CDR3 DNA reads TGTGCCAGCCACAACGGAAACACCATATATTTT. Translation: CASHNGNTIYF.

This chain links TRBV18 with TRBJ1-5; D unresolved. Trimming took 2 bases from V and 6 from J, leaving 8 bases between them. Per germline, CDR1 KGHSH and CDR2 LQKENI. The CDR3 totals 13 residues. The CDR3 loop reads CASSPMKFQPQHF. The DNA for the CDR3 is TGTGCCAGCTCACCAATGAAGTTTCAGCCCCAGCATTTT.

The chain is built from TRBV5-1 and TRBJ2-1; 9 bases agree with TRBD1. The CDR3 length is 15 residues. V dropped 3 bases and J dropped 7; count of bases not matched to a gene: 8. The germline gives CDR1 SGHRS, CDR2 YFSETQ. The chain's CDR3 is CASSSGQGGLNEQFF. CDR3 bases: TGCGCCAGCAGCTCGGGACAGGGAGGTTTGAATGAGCAGTTCTTC.

In this sample, this clone turned up a few times. The V and J genes are TRBV7-9 and TRBJ2-6; D unresolved. The CDR3 loop spans 15 amino acids. The ends were cut back, 7 bases at V and 9 bases at J, with 19 bases in the middle. Germline assignment: CDR1 SEHNR and CDR2 FQNEAQ (reference sequence). CDR3 DNA sequence: TGTGCCAGCACCTCGTGGGCGACCGAGGTCAACGTCCTGACTTTC. The encoded protein is CASTSWATEVNVLTF.

The CDR3 is CASSEEGRGREQFF. For the CDR3, the DNA is TGTGCCAGCAGTGAGGAGGGCAGGGGGCGTGAGCAGTTCTTC. The genes are TRBV6-4 and TRBJ2-1; 8 bases line up with TRBD1. The CDR3 sequence is 14 residues long. J was trimmed by 9 bases and V by 3 bases; bases with no gene match: 7. CDR1 is MRHNA, CDR2 SNTAGT, per germline.

This clone came up once. The chain uses TRBV7-9 and TRBJ2-1, with D maybe TRBD2 (5 bases). CDR1 is SEHNR and CDR2 is FQNEAQ in the germline V gene (reference sequence). There are 13 residues in the CDR3. V was trimmed by 4 bases and J by 3 bases, leaving 7 bases between them. CDR3 residues: CASSSRDYNEQFF. The CDR3 DNA reads TGTGCCAGCAGCTCCCGGGACTACAATGAGCAGTTCTTC.

This clone appeared once. The chain recombines TRBV5-1 with TRBJ2-1; 7 bases are a match to TRBD1. This CDR3 contains 12 residues. The V gene's germline CDR1 is SGHRS and CDR2 YFSETQ. The V segment lost 4 bases and the J segment 8 bases; nucleotides outside the gene matches: 3. The CDR3 sequence: CASSDRVDEQFF. The CDR3 coding sequence is TGCGCCAGCAGCGACAGGGTGGATGAGCAGTTCTTC.

This clone appeared a single time. The same CDR3 also results from other DNA sequences found in this sample. The J gene is TRBJ1-1, the V gene TRBV30; D is undetermined. V shed 0 bases and J shed 2 bases, with 4 bases lying between them. CDR1 and CDR2 (germline): GTSNPN, SVGIG (reference sequence). This CDR3 spans 12 amino acids. CDR3 bases: TGTGCCTGGAGTGTGGGTAACACTGAAGCTTTCTTT. Its translation: CAWSVGNTEAFF.

Note on this clone: One end of the junction is discordant with germline, which a read error may explain. Written as DNA, the CDR3 is TGTGCCAGCTCTCTCGGGACTAGCGGCACTGGTGCCAACGTCCTGACTTTC. This gives the protein CASSLGTSGTGANVLTF. The chain uses TRBV18 and TRBJ2-6; TRBD2 agrees at 11 bases. Germline CDR1 KGHSH, CDR2 LQKENI. The CDR3 runs to 17 residues.